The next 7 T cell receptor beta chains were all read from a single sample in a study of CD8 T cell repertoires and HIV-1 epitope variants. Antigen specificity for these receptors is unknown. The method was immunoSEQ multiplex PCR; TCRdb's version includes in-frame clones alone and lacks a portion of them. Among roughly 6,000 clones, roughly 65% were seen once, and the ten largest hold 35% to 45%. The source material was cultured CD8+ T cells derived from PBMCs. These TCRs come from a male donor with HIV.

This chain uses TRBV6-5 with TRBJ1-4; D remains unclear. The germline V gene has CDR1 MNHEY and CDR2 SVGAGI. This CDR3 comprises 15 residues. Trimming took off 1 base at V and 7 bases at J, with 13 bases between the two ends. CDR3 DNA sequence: TGTGCCAGCAGTTACTATGGGAATTTAGGTGAAAAACTGTTTTTT. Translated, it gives CASSYYGNLGEKLFF.

CDR3 protein: CASDVSQFGEQFF. Here the CDR3 DNA reads TGTGCCAGCGATGTCAGTCAGTTTGGTGAGCAGTTCTTC. This chain connects TRBV7-2 to TRBJ2-1; D not resolved. V lost 8 bases, J lost 9 bases, and 17 bases lay in between. The germline V gene encodes CDR1 SGHTA and CDR2 FQGNSA. This CDR3 is 13 amino acids long.

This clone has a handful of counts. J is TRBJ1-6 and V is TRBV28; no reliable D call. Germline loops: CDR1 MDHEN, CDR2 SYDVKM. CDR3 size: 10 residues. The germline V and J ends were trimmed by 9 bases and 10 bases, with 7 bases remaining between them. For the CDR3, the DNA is TGTGCCAGTGCGGGATCACCCCTCCACTTT. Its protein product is CASAGSPLHF.

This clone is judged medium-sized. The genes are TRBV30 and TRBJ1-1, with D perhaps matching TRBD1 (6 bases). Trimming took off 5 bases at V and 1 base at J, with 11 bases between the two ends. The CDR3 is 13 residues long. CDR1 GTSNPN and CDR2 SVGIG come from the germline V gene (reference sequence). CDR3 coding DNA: TGTGCCTGGGCCGTACAGGGGAACACTGAAGCTTTCTTT. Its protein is CAWAVQGNTEAFF.

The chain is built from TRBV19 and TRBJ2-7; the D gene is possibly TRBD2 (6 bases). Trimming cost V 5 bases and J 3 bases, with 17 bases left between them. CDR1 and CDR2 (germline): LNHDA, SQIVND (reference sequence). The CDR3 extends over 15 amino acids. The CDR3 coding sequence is TGTGCCAGTAGTGAGAACGCCGGGACTGGCTACGAGCAGTACTTC. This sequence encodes CASSENAGTGYEQYF.

The CDR3 DNA follows: TGTGCCACCAGCAGAGGGACATCTACTAACACTGAAGCTTTCTTT. It codes for CATSRGTSTNTEAFF. This sequence joins TRBV15 and TRBJ1-1, with TRBD1 as a possible D gene (5 bases). There are 15 residues in the CDR3. Trimming removed 1 base at V and 2 bases at J, with 11 bases between. Germline assignment: CDR1 LNHNV and CDR2 YYDKDF (reference sequence).

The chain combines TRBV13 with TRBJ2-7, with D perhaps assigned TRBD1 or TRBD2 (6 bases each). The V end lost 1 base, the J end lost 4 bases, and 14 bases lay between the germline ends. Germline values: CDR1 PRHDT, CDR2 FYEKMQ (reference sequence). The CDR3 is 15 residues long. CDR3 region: CASSLEGGPMYEQYF. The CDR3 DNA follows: TGTGCCAGCAGCTTAGAGGGGGGTCCTATGTACGAGCAGTACTTC.